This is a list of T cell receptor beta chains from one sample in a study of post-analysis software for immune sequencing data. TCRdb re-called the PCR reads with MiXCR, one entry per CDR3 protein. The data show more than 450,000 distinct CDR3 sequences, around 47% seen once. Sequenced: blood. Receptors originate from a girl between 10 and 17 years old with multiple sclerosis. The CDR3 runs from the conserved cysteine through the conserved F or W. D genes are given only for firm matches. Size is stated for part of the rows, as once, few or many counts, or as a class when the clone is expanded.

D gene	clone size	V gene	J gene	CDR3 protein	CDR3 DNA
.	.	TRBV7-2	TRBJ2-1	CASSFGGVRYNEQFF	TGTGCCAGCAGCTTTGGGGGAGTAAGGTACAATGAGCAGTTCTTC
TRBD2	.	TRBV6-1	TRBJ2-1	CASSRDYLAGGAKEQFF	TGTGCCAGCAGTCGGGACTACCTAGCAGGAGGAGCCAAGGAGCAGTTCTTC
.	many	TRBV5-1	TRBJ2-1	CASSLVENEQFF	TGCGCCAGCAGCTTGGTAGAGAATGAGCAGTTCTTC
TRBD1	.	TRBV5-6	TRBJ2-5	CAGSLPGIGGIETQYF	TGTGCCGGCAGCCTCCCAGGTATAGGGGGCATCGAGACCCAGTACTTC
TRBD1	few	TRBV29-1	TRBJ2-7	CSVVDIYRGDEQYF	TGCAGCGTTGTTGATATCTACAGGGGAGACGAGCAGTACTTC
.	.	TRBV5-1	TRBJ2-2	CASSLAGASTGELFF	TGCGCCAGCAGCTTGGCGGGGGCGAGCACCGGGGAGCTGTTTTTT
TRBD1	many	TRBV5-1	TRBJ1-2	CASSGQGANYGYTF	TGCGCCAGCAGCGGACAGGGAGCTAACTATGGCTACACCTTC
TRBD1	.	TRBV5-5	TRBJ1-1	CASSLWGTANTEAFF	TGTGCCAGCAGCTTGTGGGGGACAGCGAACACTGAAGCTTTCTTT
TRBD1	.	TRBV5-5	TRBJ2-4	CASSSPGQGLAQYF	TGTGCCAGCAGCTCCCCGGGACAGGGCTTAGCGCAGTACTTC
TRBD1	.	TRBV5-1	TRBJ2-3	CASSPGTGLVTDTQYF	TGCGCCAGCAGCCCCGGGACAGGGCTTGTAACAGATACGCAGTATTTT
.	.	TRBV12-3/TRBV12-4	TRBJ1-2	CASSLTRQALGYGYTF	TGTGCCAGCAGTTTAACCCGGCAGGCTCTCGGCTATGGCTACACCTTC
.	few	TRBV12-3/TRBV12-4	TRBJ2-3	CASSHSLSTDTQYF	TGTGCCAGCAGTCACAGTTTGAGCACAGATACGCAGTATTTT
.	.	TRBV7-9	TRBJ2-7	CASSLSGPLQGNYEQYF	TGTGCCAGCAGCTTGTCGGGGCCCCTCCAGGGCAACTACGAGCAGTACTTC